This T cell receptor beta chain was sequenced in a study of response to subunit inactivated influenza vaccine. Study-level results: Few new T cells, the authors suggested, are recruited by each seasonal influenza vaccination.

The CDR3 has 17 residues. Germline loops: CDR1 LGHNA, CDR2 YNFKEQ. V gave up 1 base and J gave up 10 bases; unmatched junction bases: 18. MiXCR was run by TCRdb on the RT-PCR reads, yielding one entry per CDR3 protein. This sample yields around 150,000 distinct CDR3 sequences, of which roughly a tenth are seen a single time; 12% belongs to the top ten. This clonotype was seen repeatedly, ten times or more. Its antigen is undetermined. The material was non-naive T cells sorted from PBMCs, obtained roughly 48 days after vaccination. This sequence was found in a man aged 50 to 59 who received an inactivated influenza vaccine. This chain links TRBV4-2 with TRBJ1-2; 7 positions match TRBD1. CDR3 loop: CASSQARGTGTARNYTF. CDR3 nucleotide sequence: TGTGCCAGCAGCCAAGCTAGGGGGACCGGGACAGCTCGAAACTACACCTTC.